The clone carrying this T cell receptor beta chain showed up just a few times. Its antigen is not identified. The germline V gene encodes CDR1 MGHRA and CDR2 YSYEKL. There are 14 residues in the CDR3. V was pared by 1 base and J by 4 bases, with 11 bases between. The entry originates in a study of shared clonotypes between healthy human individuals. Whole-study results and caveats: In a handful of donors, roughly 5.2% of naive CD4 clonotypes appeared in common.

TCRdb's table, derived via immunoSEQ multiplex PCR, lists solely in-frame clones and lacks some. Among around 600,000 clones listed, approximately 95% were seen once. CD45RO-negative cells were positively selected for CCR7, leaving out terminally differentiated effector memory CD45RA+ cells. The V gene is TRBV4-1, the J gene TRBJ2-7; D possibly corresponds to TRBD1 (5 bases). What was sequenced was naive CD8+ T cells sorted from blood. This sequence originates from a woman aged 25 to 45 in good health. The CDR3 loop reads CASSQGQNHYEQYF. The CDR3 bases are TGCGCCAGCAGCCAAGGACAGAACCATTACGAGCAGTACTTC.